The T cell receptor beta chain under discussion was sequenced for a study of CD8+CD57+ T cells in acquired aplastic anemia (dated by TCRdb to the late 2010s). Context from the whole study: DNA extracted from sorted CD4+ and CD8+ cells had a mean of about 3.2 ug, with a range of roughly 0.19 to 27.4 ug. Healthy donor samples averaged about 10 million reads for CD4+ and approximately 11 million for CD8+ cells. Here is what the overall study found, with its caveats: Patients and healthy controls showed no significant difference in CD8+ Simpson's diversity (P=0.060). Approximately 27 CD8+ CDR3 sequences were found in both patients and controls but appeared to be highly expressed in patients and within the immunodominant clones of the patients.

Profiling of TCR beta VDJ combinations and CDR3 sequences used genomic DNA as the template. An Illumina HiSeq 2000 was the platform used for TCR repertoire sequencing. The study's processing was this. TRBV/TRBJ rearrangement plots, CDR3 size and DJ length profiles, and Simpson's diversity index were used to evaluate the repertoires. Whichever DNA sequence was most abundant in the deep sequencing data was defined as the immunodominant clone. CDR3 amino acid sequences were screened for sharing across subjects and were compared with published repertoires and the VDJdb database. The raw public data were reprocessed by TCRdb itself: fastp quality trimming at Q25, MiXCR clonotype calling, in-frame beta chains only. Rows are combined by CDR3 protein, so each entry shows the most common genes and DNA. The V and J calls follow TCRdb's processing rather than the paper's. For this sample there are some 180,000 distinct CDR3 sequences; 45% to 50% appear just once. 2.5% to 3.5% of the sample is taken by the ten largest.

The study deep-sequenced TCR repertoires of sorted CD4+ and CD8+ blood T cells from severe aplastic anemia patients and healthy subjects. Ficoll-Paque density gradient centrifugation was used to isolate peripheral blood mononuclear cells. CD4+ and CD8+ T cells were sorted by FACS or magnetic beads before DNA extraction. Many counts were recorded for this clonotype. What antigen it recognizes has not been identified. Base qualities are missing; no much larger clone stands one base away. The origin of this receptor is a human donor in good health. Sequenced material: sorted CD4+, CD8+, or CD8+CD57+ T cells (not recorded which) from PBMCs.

The CDR3 loop reads CASVRPGPVSGGYTF. The DNA reads TGTGCTAGTGTTAGACCGGGCCCCGTCAGCGGTGGCTACACCTTC. Recombination connected TRBV12-5 to TRBJ1-2; the D segment cannot be called with confidence. Between the V and J ends, shortened by 7 bases and 7 bases respectively, the junction contains 22 bases. Measured from the cysteine to the phenylalanine, the CDR3 is 15 residues long. The entry retains the CDR3 DNA only, 45 bases that are in frame from base 1. Reading the germline V gene gives CDR1 LGHNT and CDR2 FRNRAP.